These T cell receptor beta chains were read from a single sample in a study of identical twins. TCRdb analysed the 5' RACE reads with MiXCR anew, one entry per CDR3 protein. The repertoire has around 480,000 distinct CDR3 sequences, approximately 15% of them found once; the top ten carry approximately 0.52%. The sample also formed part of further work on yellow fever vaccine responses in identical twins.

The sample comprised CD4+ T cells sorted from blood. All receptors come from a woman under 30 in good health. Each CDR3 is given with its conserved first and last residue. The D gene is left open where the match is weak. Not all rows give a size; the values are once, few, many and, for expanded clones, a class.

TRBJ2-5,few,-,TRBV6-5,CASFQRWETQYF,TGTGCCAGCTTCCAGAGGTGGGAGACCCAGTACTTC
TRBJ1-1,many,-,TRBV12-3/TRBV12-4,CASGTGENTEAFF,TGTGCCAGCGGTACTGGGGAGAACACTGAAGCTTTCTTT
TRBJ1-2,-,TRBD1,TRBV7-2,CASSLAGQGVYGYTF,TGTGCCAGCAGCTTAGCCGGACAGGGGGTTTATGGCTACACCTTC
TRBJ1-4,-,-,TRBV6-7,CALSYAWQGRVTNEKLFF,TGTGCCCTCAGTTACGCGTGGCAGGGTCGGGTGACTAATGAAAAACTGTTTTTT
TRBJ2-3,-,TRBD2,TRBV7-2,CASRQGLAPRDTQYF,TGTGCCAGCAGACAGGGACTAGCGCCCAGAGATACGCAGTATTTT
TRBJ2-5,-,-,TRBV11-3,CASSLAGPPRETQYF,TGTGCCAGCAGCTTAGCCGGCCCTCCCCGGGAGACCCAGTACTTC
TRBJ1-2,-,-,TRBV7-9,CASSLLVSPDYGYTF,TGTGCCAGCAGCTTATTGGTCTCCCCGGACTATGGCTACACCTTC
TRBJ2-1,few,-,TRBV24-1,CATSDFDPDNEQFF,TGTGCCACCAGTGACTTCGACCCGGACAATGAGCAGTTCTTC
TRBJ2-4,-,-,TRBV9,CASSDQNIQYF,TGTGCCAGCAGCGATCAAAACATTCAGTACTTC
TRBJ1-3,few,TRBD1,TRBV11-2,CASSLRGLAGNTIYF,TGTGCCAGCAGCTTGAGGGGGCTGGCTGGAAACACCATATATTTT
TRBJ1-1,-,-,TRBV11-2,CASSLEGNAPEAFF,TGTGCCAGCAGCTTAGAGGGGAACGCACCTGAAGCTTTCTTT
TRBJ2-7,-,-,TRBV7-9,CASSFRGDPYEQYF,TGTGCCAGCAGCTTTAGGGGGGATCCCTACGAGCAGTACTTC
TRBJ1-5,few,-,TRBV7-2,CASSVPGINQPQHF,TGTGCCAGCAGCGTCCCGGGGATCAATCAGCCCCAGCATTTT
TRBJ2-2,-,TRBD1,TRBV5-6,CASSLRRTGSRTGELFF,TGTGCCAGCAGTTTAAGGAGGACAGGGTCGAGAACCGGGGAGCTGTTTTTT
TRBJ1-4,few,-,TRBV20-1,CSATDVNNEKLFF,TGCAGTGCCACGGACGTAAATAATGAAAAACTGTTTTTT
TRBJ2-3,few,TRBD2,TRBV28,CASSLGKLAGEGTDTQYF,TGTGCCAGCAGTTTAGGGAAACTAGCGGGAGAGGGGACAGATACGCAGTATTTT
TRBJ2-2,few,-,TRBV24-1,CATSDPEEGVSTGELFF,TGTGCCACCAGTGACCCCGAGGAAGGAGTATCCACCGGGGAGCTGTTTTTT
TRBJ2-6,-,-,TRBV30,CAWAPGANVLTF,TGTGCCTGGGCCCCTGGGGCCAACGTCCTGACTTTC
TRBJ2-1,-,TRBD2,TRBV2,CASSDPGTSGTNEQFF,TGTGCCAGCAGTGACCCAGGGACTAGCGGGACAAATGAGCAGTTCTTC
TRBJ2-7,-,TRBD1,TRBV6-1,CASSVGQGIYEQYF,TGTGCCAGCAGTGTGGGACAGGGGATCTACGAGCAGTACTTC
TRBJ1-1,few,-,TRBV5-1,CASRPSMNTEAFF,TGCGCCAGCAGGCCATCTATGAACACTGAAGCTTTCTTT
TRBJ2-7,few,-,TRBV7-9,CARGEDSSYEQYF,TGTGCCAGGGGAGAGGACAGCTCCTACGAGCAGTACTTC
TRBJ2-5,-,-,TRBV28,CASSGPPNRETQYF,TGTGCCAGCAGTGGGCCACCGAATAGGGAGACCCAGTACTTC
TRBJ2-1,-,TRBD2,TRBV29-1,CSVRTGGGLRQFF,TGCAGCGTGAGGACGGGAGGGGGATTGCGGCAGTTCTTC
TRBJ2-4,few,TRBD2,TRBV12-3/TRBV12-4,CAISLIPSTSGSAKNIQYF,TGTGCCATCAGTTTAATCCCTAGTACTAGCGGGAGCGCCAAAAACATTCAGTACTTC